These T cell receptor beta chains were read from a single sample in a study of T cells expressing NK-cell markers. Each CDR3 protein gets one entry in TCRdb, which reprocessed the 5' RACE reads and gives no DNA. Its listing shows 140,000 or so distinct CDR3 sequences. The sample taken for sequencing was blood T cells: a sorted CD56 or NKG2C T cell subset, CD4+ or CD8+ T cells, or bulk PBMC T cells (not recorded which). The receptors were sampled from a young man in good health. Each CDR3 is given with its conserved first and last residue. Fields, in order: J gene, V gene, CDR3 protein.

>TRBJ2-7|TRBV20-1
CSARDLQAQLIHEQYF
>TRBJ2-3|TRBV21-1
CASITLLPGQELGDTQYF
>TRBJ1-2|TRBV24-1
CATSDGDGPFYGYTF
>TRBJ2-5|TRBV11-1
CASSFVLAGVTETQYF
>TRBJ2-5|TRBV5-6
CASSFWGGETQYF
>TRBJ2-1|TRBV7-9
CASDEGRSSYNEQFF
>TRBJ1-1|TRBV6-2/TRBV6-3
CASSYLVSTEAFF
>TRBJ2-3|TRBV5-1
CASRGDTADTQYF
>TRBJ1-5|TRBV27
CASSLTGHSQPQHF
>TRBJ2-5|TRBV4-2
CASSQDDSQETQYF
>TRBJ2-2|TRBV18
CASSAKSGELFF
>TRBJ2-7|TRBV5-6
CASSLQYQGERAYEQYF
>TRBJ2-1|TRBV20-1
CSAKRGLAGVWEQFF
>TRBJ2-2|TRBV7-7
CASSPAGGPITGELFF
>TRBJ2-7|TRBV20-1
CSAISRQGNSYEQYF
>TRBJ1-5|TRBV5-6
CASSSGRLNQPQHF
>TRBJ2-7|TRBV5-1
CASSSTTPTGDYEQYF
>TRBJ2-2|TRBV24-1
CATSDLGSLNTGELFF
>TRBJ2-3|TRBV12-3/TRBV12-4
CASLGGLVGAQYF
>TRBJ1-5|TRBV5-4
CASSFGTGTYSNQPQHF
>TRBJ2-1|TRBV6-1
CASKMGDSGRANEQFF
>TRBJ1-1|TRBV30
CAWSVGTGGPEAFF
>TRBJ1-1|TRBV2
CASKRTANTEAFF
>TRBJ1-1|TRBV7-9
CASTPPVSWEMNTEAFF
>TRBJ2-2|TRBV24-1
CATSDFRVTNTGELFF
>TRBJ2-1|TRBV6-2/TRBV6-3
CASSGSHEQFF
>TRBJ2-7|TRBV19
CASSIPSGSSGEQYF
>TRBJ2-5|TRBV12-3/TRBV12-4
CASSLVERETQYF
>TRBJ1-3|TRBV30
CAWGGPSVSGNTIYF
>TRBJ2-6|TRBV3-1
CASSPRDLGANVLTF
>TRBJ2-1|TRBV11-2
CASSLEQREGYNEQFF
>TRBJ2-3|TRBV12-3/TRBV12-4
CASTILGTGVQYF
>TRBJ2-5|TRBV9
CASSGDRGLGETQYF
>TRBJ2-5|TRBV7-9
CASSLVGGAETQYF
>TRBJ2-2|TRBV5-5
CASSLNDLTGELFF
>TRBJ2-7|TRBV29-1
CSVVNGDSYEQYF
>TRBJ2-1|TRBV7-9
CASPKPTEKGSYNEQFF
>TRBJ2-1|TRBV12-3/TRBV12-4
CASSPRTSVIGEQFF
>TRBJ2-2|TRBV11-1
CASSPSDLTSGSSGELFF
>TRBJ2-7|TRBV7-8
CASSPDSTNGYEQYF
>TRBJ2-3|TRBV24-1
CATSDPTGVNIDTQYF
>TRBJ2-7|TRBV14
CASSQVLGQAYEQYF
>TRBJ1-1|TRBV5-5
CASRFSWVSMNTEAFF
>TRBJ1-2|TRBV29-1
CSGSGTGGNYGYTF
>TRBJ2-7|TRBV20-1
CSAEGSGSSYEQYF
>TRBJ2-2|TRBV12-3/TRBV12-4
CASSTPGQGGTGELFF
>TRBJ2-1|TRBV24-1
CATSLSPPQGDGYNEQFF
>TRBJ2-4|TRBV27
CASSLSGQVYIQYF
>TRBJ2-3|TRBV23-1
CASRPGTRGVTSVDTQYF
>TRBJ2-1|TRBV4-3
CASSQEGVGGTNEQFF
>TRBJ2-7|TRBV7-9
CASSGSQPPIYEQYF
>TRBJ2-2|TRBV29-1
CSVELEPGELFF
>TRBJ2-1|TRBV15
CATSRDTSGWDEQFF
>TRBJ1-5|TRBV5-5
CASSAGQGGSQPQHF
>TRBJ2-2|TRBV20-1
CSAMQGDGGELFF
>TRBJ2-3|TRBV13
CASSGPWGSNTDTQYF